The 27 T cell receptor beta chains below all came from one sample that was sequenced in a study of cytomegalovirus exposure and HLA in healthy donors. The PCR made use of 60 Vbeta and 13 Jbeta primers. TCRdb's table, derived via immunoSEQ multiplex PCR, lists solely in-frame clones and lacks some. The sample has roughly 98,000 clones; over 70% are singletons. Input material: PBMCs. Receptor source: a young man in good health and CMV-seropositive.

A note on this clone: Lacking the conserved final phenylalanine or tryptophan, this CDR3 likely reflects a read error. CDR3 sequence reads: CATSRDVDSGANVLTV. CDR3 DNA sequence: TGTGCCACCAGCAGAGATGTAGACTCTGGGGCCAACGTCCTGACTGTC. The V and J genes are TRBV15 and TRBJ2-6; D remains unclear. V shed 0 bases and J shed 0 bases, with 6 bases lying between them. The CDR3 loop spans 16 amino acids. The germline gives CDR1 LNHNV, CDR2 YYDKDF (reference sequence).

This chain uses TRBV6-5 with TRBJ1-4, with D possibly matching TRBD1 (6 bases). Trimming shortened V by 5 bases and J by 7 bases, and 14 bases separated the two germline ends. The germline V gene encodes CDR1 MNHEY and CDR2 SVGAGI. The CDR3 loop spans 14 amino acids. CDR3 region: CASSLQGRSEKLFF. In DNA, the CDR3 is TGTGCCAGCAGTCTACAGGGTCGGAGTGAAAAACTGTTTTTT.

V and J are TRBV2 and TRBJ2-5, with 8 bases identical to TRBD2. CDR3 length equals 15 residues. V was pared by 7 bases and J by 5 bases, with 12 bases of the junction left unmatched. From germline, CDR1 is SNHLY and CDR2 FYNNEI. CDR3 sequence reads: CASNNGGAGSETQYF. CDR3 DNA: TGTGCCAGCAATAACGGGGGGGCCGGGTCGGAGACCCAGTACTTC.

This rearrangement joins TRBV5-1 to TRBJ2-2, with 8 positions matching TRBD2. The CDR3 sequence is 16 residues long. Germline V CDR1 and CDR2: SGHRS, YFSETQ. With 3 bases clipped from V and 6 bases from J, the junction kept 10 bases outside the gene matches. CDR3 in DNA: TGCGCCAGCAGCTCTCTGAGACTAGCGACGGCCGGGGAGCTGTTTTTT. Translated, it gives CASSSLRLATAGELFF.

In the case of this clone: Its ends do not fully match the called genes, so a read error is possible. CDR3 sequence (DNA): TGTGCCAGCAGCTTAACTCAGGGGGCGGTCACCTTT. Its translation: CASSLTQGAVTF. The V gene is TRBV7-3, the J gene TRBJ1-1, with 8 bases aligning to TRBD1. The germline V gene has CDR1 SGHTA and CDR2 FQGTGA. The CDR3 is 12 residues long.

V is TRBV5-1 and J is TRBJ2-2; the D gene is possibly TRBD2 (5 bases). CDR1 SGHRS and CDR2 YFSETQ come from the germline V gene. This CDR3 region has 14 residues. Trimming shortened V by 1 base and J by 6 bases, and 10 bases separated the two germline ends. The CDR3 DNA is TGCGCCAGCAGCTTGTCTGGGAGCTCCGGGGAGCTGTTTTTT. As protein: CASSLSGSSGELFF.

CDR3 nucleotides: TGTGCCTACCGCGTTGGAGGGGGCGGGTACGAGCAGTACTTC. Residues: CAYRVGGGGYEQYF. The V and J genes are TRBV30 and TRBJ2-7, with a weak D call TRBD1 (7 bases). The V end lost 7 bases, the J end lost 4 bases, and 20 bases lay between the germline ends. CDR1 and CDR2 (germline): GTSNPN, SVGIG (reference sequence). The CDR3 has 14 amino acids.

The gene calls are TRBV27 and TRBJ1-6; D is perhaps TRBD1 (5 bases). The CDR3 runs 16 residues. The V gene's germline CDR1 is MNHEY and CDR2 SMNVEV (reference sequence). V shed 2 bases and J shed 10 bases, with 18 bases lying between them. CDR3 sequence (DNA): TGTGCCAGCAGTTTAGCGGGACCCTCCTTGAGGTCACCCCTCCACTTT. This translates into CASSLAGPSLRSPLHF.

The CDR3 loop reads CASSLDSSGGAYEQYF. The CDR3 region has the DNA TGCGCCAGCAGCTTGGACTCTAGCGGGGGGGCCTACGAGCAGTACTTC. V and J are TRBV5-1 and TRBJ2-7; 12 bases fit TRBD2. This CDR3 has 16 residues. Losses at the gene ends were 0 bases for V and 2 bases for J; bases not matched to a gene: 3. CDR1 and CDR2 from the germline V gene are SGHRS and YFSETQ.

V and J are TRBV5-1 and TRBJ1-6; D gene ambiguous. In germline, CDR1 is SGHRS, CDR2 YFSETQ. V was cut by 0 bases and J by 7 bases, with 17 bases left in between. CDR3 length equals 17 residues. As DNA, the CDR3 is TGCGCCAGCAGCTTGGTCCCCCCGACACGGATGAATTCACCCCTCCACTTT. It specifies CASSLVPPTRMNSPLHF.

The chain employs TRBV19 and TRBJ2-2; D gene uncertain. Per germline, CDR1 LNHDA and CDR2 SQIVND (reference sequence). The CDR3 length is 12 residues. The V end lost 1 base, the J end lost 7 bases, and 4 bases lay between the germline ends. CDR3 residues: CASSIASGELFF. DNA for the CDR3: TGTGCCAGTAGTATAGCCAGCGGGGAGCTGTTTTTT.

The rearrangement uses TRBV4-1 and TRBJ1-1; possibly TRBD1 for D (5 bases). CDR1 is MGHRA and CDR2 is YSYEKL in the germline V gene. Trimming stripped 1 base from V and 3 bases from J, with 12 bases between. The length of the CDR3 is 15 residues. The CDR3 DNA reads TGCGCCAGCAGCCAAGGCACGGGGGGGGACACTGAAGCTTTCTTT. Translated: CASSQGTGGDTEAFF.

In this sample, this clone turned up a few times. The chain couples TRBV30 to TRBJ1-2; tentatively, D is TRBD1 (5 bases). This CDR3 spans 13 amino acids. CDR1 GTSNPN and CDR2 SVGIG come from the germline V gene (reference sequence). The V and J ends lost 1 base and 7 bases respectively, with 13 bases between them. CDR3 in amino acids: CAWSAGLDGGYTF. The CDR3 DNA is TGTGCCTGGAGTGCAGGGTTAGACGGTGGCTACACCTTC.

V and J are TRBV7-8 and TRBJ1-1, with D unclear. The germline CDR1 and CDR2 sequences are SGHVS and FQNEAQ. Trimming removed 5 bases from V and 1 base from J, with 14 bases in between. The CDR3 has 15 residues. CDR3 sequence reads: CASSPNPVTNTEAFF. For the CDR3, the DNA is TGTGCCAGCAGCCCGAATCCGGTCACGAACACTGAAGCTTTCTTT.

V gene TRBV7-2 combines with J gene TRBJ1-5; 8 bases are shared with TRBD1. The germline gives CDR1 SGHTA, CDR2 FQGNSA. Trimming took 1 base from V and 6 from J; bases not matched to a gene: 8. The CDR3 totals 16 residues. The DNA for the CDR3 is TGTGCCAGCAGCTTAGGTCAGGACAGGGTATCTCAGCCCCAGCATTTT. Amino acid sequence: CASSLGQDRVSQPQHF.

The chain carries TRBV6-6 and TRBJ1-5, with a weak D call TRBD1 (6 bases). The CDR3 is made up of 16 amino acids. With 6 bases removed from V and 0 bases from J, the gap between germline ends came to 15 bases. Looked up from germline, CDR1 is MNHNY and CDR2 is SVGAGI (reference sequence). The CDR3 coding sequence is TGTGCCAGCAGCAATGTAGGGGGATATAGCAATCAGCCCCAGCATTTT. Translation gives CASSNVGGYSNQPQHF.

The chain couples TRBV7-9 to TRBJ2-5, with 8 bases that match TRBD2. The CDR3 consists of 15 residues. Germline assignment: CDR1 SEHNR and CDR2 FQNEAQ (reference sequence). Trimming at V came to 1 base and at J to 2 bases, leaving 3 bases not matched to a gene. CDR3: CASSLVVAGQETQYF. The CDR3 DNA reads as TGTGCCAGCAGCTTAGTGGTAGCGGGACAAGAGACCCAGTACTTC.

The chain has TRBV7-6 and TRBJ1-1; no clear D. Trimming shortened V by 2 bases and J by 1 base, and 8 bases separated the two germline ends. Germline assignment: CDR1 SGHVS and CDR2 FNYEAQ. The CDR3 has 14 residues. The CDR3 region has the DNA TGTGCCAGCAGCTTAAGTCTAGCGAACACTGAAGCTTTCTTT. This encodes CASSLSLANTEAFF.

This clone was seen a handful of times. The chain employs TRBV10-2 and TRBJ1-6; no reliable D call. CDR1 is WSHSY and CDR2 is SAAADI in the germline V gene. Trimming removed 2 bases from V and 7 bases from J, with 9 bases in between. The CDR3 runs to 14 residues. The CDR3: CASSETRGNSPLHF. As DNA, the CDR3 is TGCGCCAGCAGTGAGACCAGAGGAAATTCACCCCTCCACTTT.

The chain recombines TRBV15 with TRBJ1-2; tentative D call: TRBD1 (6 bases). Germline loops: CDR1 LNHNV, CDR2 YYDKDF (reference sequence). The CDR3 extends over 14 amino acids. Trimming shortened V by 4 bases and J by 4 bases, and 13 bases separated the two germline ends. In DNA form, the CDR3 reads TGTGCCACCAGCACAGGGGTATCGGGCTATGGCTACACCTTC. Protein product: CATSTGVSGYGYTF.

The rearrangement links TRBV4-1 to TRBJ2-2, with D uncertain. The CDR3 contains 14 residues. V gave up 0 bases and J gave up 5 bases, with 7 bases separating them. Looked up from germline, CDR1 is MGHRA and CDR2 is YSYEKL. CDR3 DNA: TGCGCCAGCAGCCAAGATCCCAAAACCGGGGAGCTGTTTTTT. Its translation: CASSQDPKTGELFF.

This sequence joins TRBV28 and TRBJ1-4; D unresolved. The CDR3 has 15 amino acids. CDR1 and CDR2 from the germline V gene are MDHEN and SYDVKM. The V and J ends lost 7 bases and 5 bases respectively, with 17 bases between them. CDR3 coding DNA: TGTGCCAGCACCATAGGTCTAGAGTCGAATGAAAAACTGTTTTTT. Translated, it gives CASTIGLESNEKLFF.

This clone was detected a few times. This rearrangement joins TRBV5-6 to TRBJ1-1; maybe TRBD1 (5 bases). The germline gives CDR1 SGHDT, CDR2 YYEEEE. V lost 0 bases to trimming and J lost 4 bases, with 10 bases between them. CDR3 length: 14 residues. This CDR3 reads CASSLAGWATEAFF. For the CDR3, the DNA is TGTGCCAGCAGCTTGGCAGGGTGGGCCACTGAAGCTTTCTTT. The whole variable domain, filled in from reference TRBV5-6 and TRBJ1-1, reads DAGVTQSPTHLIKTRGQQVTLRCSPKSGHDTVSWYQQALGQGPQFIFQYYEEEERQRGNFPDRFSGHQFPNYSSELNVNALLLGDSALYLCASSLAGWATEAFFGQGTRLTVV.

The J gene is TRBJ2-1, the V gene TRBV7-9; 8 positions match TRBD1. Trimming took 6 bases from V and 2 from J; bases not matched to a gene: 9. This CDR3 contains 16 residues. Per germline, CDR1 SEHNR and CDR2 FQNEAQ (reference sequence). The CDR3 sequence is CASRPTGEGTYNEQFF. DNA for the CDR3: TGTGCCAGCAGGCCGACAGGGGAAGGTACCTACAATGAGCAGTTCTTC.

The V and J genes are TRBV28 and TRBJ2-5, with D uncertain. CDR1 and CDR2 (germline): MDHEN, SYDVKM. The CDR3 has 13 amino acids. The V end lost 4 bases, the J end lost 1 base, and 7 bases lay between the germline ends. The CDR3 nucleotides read TGTGCCAGCAGTTGGCATCCCCAAGAGACCCAGTACTTC. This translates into CASSWHPQETQYF.

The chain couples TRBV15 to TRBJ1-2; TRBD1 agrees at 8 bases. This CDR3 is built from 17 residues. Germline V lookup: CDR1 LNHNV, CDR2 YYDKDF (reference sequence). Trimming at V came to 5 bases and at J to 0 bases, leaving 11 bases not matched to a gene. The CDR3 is CATSRLGQVNTNYGYTF. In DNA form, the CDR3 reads TGTGCCACCAGCCGTCTGGGACAGGTCAATACTAACTATGGCTACACCTTC.

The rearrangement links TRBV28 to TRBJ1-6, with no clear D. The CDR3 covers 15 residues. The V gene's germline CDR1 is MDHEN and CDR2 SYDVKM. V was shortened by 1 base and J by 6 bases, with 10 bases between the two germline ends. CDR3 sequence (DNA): TGTGCCAGCAGTTTATTTGGGTCGGGTAATTCACCCCTCCACTTT. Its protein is CASSLFGSGNSPLHF. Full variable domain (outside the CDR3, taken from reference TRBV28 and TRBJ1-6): DVKVTQSSRYLVKRTGEKVFLECVQDMDHENMFWYRQDPGLGLRLIYFSYDVKMKEKGDIPEGYSVSREKKERFSLILESASTNQTSMYLCASSLFGSGNSPLHFGNGTRLTVT.